Below are 17 T cell receptor beta chains sequenced from a single sample in a study of T cell changes during pregnancy in multiple sclerosis. TCRdb keeps only in-frame clones here, not all; method: immunoSEQ multiplex PCR. The sample includes some 120,000 clones, around nine tenths of them seen just once. The input for sequencing was peripheral blood, taken in the third trimester of pregnancy. All receptors come from a female donor with multiple sclerosis, enrolled in a pregnancy study.

The chain combines TRBV11-2 with TRBJ1-2, with D possibly being TRBD1 (5 bases). Trimming removed 0 bases at V and 2 bases at J, with 10 bases between. Per the germline V gene, CDR1 is SGHAT and CDR2 is FQNNGV. This CDR3 has 15 residues. The CDR3 sequence: CASSLDRVTNYGYTF. CDR3 nucleotide sequence: TGTGCCAGCAGCTTAGACAGGGTGACAAACTATGGCTACACCTTC. Based on the CDR3 plus reference TRBV11-2 and TRBJ1-2, the full variable domain is EAGVAQSPRYKIIEKRQSVAFWCNPISGHATLYWYQQILGQGPKLLIQFQNNGVVDDSQLPKDRFSAERLKGVDSTLKIQPAKLEDSAVYLCASSLDRVTNYGYTFGSGTRLTVV.

In nucleotides, the CDR3 is TGTGCCATCAGTGAAGACAGAATCAATCAGCCCCAGCATTTT. The encoded protein is CAISEDRINQPQHF. The chain couples TRBV10-3 to TRBJ1-5; tentatively, D is TRBD1 (5 bases). Germline values: CDR1 ENHRY, CDR2 SYGVKD. The V end was cut by 3 bases, the J end by 3 bases, with 9 bases between. The CDR3 runs to 14 residues.

The CDR3 loop reads CASSASGTGSHEQYF. Here the CDR3 DNA reads TGTGCCAGCAGCGCCTCCGGGACAGGGTCCCACGAGCAGTACTTC. The rearrangement uses TRBV7-9 and TRBJ2-7; TRBD1 aligns across 9 bases. Germline trimming cut 5 bases from V and 5 bases from J; bases unmatched to any gene: 10. The germline CDR1 and CDR2 sequences are SEHNR and FQNEAQ (reference sequence). The CDR3 is 15 amino acids.

V and J are TRBV28 and TRBJ1-1, with TRBD1 matching over 7 bases. Germline assignment: CDR1 MDHEN and CDR2 SYDVKM. After removal of 3 bases from V and 5 bases from J, the junction contained 9 bases not matched to a gene. This CDR3 region has 15 residues. CDR3 DNA: TGTGCCAGCAGTTTGACAGGGCCTCCCTGGACTGAAGCTTTCTTT. This codes for CASSLTGPPWTEAFF. The entire variable domain, with the rest obtained from reference TRBV28 and TRBJ1-1, is as follows: DVKVTQSSRYLVKRTGEKVFLECVQDMDHENMFWYRQDPGLGLRLIYFSYDVKMKEKGDIPEGYSVSREKKERFSLILESASTNQTSMYLCASSLTGPPWTEAFFGQGTRLTVV.

This rearrangement joins TRBV18 to TRBJ2-7; the D gene is possibly TRBD1 (5 bases). The CDR3 spans 13 residues. V lost 3 bases to trimming and J lost 2 bases, with 8 bases between them. Germline CDR1 and CDR2: KGHSH and LQKENI. CDR3 sequence (DNA): TGTGCCAGCTCACCCGACAGCACCTACGAGCAGTACTTC. It yields the protein CASSPDSTYEQYF.

This clone was observed a handful of times. V and J are TRBV10-3 and TRBJ1-6, with D perhaps TRBD1 (6 bases). Germline CDR1 ENHRY, CDR2 SYGVKD. V was clipped by 8 bases and J by 4 bases, with 12 bases between them. The CDR3 totals 14 residues. The CDR3 DNA is TGTGCCATCCGTACAGGGACATATAATTCACCCCTCCACTTT. It yields the protein CAIRTGTYNSPLHF.

The chain recombines TRBV19 with TRBJ1-1, with a tentative D call TRBD1 (5 bases). In germline, CDR1 is LNHDA, CDR2 SQIVND (reference sequence). The CDR3 has 13 amino acids. V lost 5 bases and J lost 2, with 9 bases in between. The CDR3 spells CASSWGENTEAFF. Written as DNA, the CDR3 is TGTGCCAGTAGTTGGGGGGAAAACACTGAAGCTTTCTTT. Using reference TRBV19 and TRBJ1-1 for the parts outside the CDR3, the full variable domain is DGGITQSPKYLFRKEGQNVTLSCEQNLNHDAMYWYRQDPGQGLRLIYYSQIVNDFQKGDIAEGYSVSREKKESFPLTVTSAQKNPTAFYLCASSWGENTEAFFGQGTRLTVV.

The V and J genes are TRBV14 and TRBJ1-4; a weak D match, TRBD1 (6 bases). The CDR3 is 15 residues long. Germline V gives CDR1 SGHDN, CDR2 FVKESK. Trimming pared 2 bases from V and 8 bases from J, leaving 15 bases between. The CDR3 loop reads CASSQTRGAGEKLFF. CDR3 coding DNA: TGTGCCAGCAGCCAAACACGGGGGGCCGGAGAAAAACTGTTTTTT.

This chain uses TRBV28 with TRBJ1-2; tentative D call: TRBD1 (6 bases). V lost 1 base and J lost 6, with 12 bases in between. The CDR3 contains 14 residues. Germline loops: CDR1 MDHEN, CDR2 SYDVKM. The CDR3 nucleotides are TGTGCCAGCAGTTTATACAGGGCTGTCCATGGCTACACCTTC. It yields the protein CASSLYRAVHGYTF.

The DNA of the CDR3 is TGTGCCAGCAGCACATACAGGACTAACTATGGCTACACCTTC. Translation gives CASSTYRTNYGYTF. The chain has TRBV7-2 and TRBJ1-2; D might be TRBD1 (5 bases). CDR3 length equals 14 residues. CDR1 and CDR2 (germline): SGHTA, FQGNSA. V was shortened by 5 bases and J by 0 bases, with 10 bases between the two germline ends.

This clone is a singleton in its sample. The chain recombines TRBV10-2 with TRBJ2-3; TRBD2 matches 12 bases. CDR3 length: 14 residues. V shed 9 bases, J shed 4 bases, and the junction held 5 bases outside the gene matches. From germline, CDR1 is WSHSY and CDR2 SAAADI. This chain's CDR3 is CASKLAGGPDTQYF. CDR3 bases: TGCGCCAGTAAGCTAGCGGGAGGGCCAGATACGCAGTATTTT.

This chain connects TRBV29-1 to TRBJ2-3; possibly TRBD2 for D (5 bases). This CDR3 spans 17 amino acids. The germline V gene has CDR1 SQVTM and CDR2 ANQGSEA. V shed 7 bases and J shed 0 bases, with 23 bases lying between them. The CDR3 region is CSGNGMSGATSTDTQYF. As DNA, the CDR3 is TGCAGCGGGAACGGGATGAGCGGAGCGACTAGCACAGATACGCAGTATTTT.

This chain joins TRBV5-1 and TRBJ2-2; D perhaps matches TRBD2 (6 bases). The V end was cut by 2 bases, the J end by 6 bases, with 17 bases between. The CDR3 is made up of 16 amino acids. CDR1 and CDR2 from the germline V gene are SGHRS and YFSETQ. Written as DNA, the CDR3 is TGCGCCAGCAGCTTCATAGGGGCGGCTAGCGCCGGGGAGCTGTTTTTT. It specifies CASSFIGAASAGELFF.

This chain links TRBV5-4 with TRBJ2-5; 9 bases map to TRBD1. V gave up 5 bases and J gave up 6 bases; unmatched junction bases: 11. This CDR3 has 15 residues. The germline CDR1 and CDR2 sequences are SGHNT and YYREEE (reference sequence). This chain's CDR3 is CASSSPQGARKTQYF. CDR3 DNA: TGTGCCAGCAGTTCTCCACAGGGGGCGCGAAAGACCCAGTACTTC. Full variable domain (missing parts from reference TRBV5-4 and TRBJ2-5): ETGVTQSPTHLIKTRGQQVTLRCSSQSGHNTVSWYQQALGQGPQFIFQYYREEENGRGNFPPRFSGLQFPNYSSELNVNALELDDSALYLCASSSPQGARKTQYFGPGTRLLVL.

The chain couples TRBV5-1 to TRBJ1-5; TRBD1 aligns across 7 bases. This CDR3 has 14 residues. CDR1 is SGHRS and CDR2 is YFSETQ in the germline V gene. The V gene end was trimmed by 0 bases and the J gene end by 7 bases; junction bases not matched to a gene: 4. The DNA of the CDR3 is TGCGCCAGCAGCTTGGAAGGGGGCCTCCAGCCCCAGCATTTT. This translates into CASSLEGGLQPQHF.

With regard to this clone: This sample also contains other DNA sequences that code for the same CDR3. The chain is built from TRBV19 and TRBJ1-1; D perhaps matches TRBD1 (6 bases). This CDR3 has 14 amino acids. The V end lost 5 bases, the J end lost 0 bases, and 10 bases lay between the germline ends. The germline V gene has CDR1 LNHDA and CDR2 SQIVND (reference sequence). CDR3 region: CASSSDRMNTEAFF. The CDR3 bases are TGTGCCAGTAGTTCCGACAGGATGAACACTGAAGCTTTCTTT.

The chain is built from TRBV27 and TRBJ1-3; D is uncertain. This CDR3 region has 13 residues. Germline V CDR1 and CDR2: MNHEY, SMNVEV (reference sequence). The V end was cut by 0 bases, the J end by 4 bases, with 4 bases between. CDR3 in DNA: TGTGCCAGCAGTTTATCACAGGGAAACACCATATATTTT. This gives the protein CASSLSQGNTIYF.